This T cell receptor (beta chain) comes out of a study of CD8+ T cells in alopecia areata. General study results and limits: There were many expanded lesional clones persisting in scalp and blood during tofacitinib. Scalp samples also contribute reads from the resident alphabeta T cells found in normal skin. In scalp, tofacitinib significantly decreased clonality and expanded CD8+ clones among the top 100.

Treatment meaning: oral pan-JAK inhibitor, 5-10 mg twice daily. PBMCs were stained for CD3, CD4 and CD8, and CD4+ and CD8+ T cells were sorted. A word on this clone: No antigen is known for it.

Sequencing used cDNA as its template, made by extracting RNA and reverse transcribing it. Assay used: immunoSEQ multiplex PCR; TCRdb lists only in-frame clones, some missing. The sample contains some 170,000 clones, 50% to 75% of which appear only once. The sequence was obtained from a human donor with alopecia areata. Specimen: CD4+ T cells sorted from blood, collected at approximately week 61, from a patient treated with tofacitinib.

The CDR3 bases are TGTGCCAGCAGCTTGGCCGGGATGTACAATCAGCCCCAGCATTTT. Amino acid sequence: CASSLAGMYNQPQHF. The gene calls are TRBV5-5 and TRBJ1-5, with D unresolved. This CDR3 has 15 amino acids. Trimming removed 0 bases from V and 3 bases from J, with 10 bases in between. The germline V gene has CDR1 SGHKS and CDR2 YYEKEE (reference sequence).